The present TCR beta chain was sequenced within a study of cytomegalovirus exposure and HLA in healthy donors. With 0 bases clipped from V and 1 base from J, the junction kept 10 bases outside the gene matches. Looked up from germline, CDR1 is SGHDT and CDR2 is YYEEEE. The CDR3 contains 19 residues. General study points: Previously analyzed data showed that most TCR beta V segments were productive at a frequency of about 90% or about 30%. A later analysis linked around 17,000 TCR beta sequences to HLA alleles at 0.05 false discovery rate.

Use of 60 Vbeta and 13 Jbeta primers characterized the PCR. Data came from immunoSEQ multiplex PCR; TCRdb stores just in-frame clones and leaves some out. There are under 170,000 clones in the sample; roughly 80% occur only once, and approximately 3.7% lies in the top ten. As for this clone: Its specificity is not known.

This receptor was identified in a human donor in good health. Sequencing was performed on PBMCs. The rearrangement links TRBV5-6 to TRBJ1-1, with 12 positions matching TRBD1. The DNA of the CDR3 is TGTGCCAGCAGCTTGGGGCCGGGACAGGGGGCTCTCGGGAACACTGAAGCTTTCTTT. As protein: CASSLGPGQGALGNTEAFF.